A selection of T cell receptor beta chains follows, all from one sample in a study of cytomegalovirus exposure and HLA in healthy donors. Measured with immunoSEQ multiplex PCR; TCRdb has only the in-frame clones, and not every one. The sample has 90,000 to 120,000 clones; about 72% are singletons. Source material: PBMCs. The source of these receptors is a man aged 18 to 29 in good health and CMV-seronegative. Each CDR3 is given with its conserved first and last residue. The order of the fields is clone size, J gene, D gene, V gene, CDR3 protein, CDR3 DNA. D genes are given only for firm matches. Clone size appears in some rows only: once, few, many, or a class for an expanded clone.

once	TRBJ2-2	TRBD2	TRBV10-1	CASSELAGDTGELFF	TGCGCCAGCAGTGAGTTAGCGGGGGACACCGGGGAGCTGTTTTTT
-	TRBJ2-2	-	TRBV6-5	CASSYSYPRVTGELFF	TGTGCCAGCAGTTACTCTTACCCCAGGGTGACCGGGGAGCTGTTTTTT
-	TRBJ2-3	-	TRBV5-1	CASSLGTGADTQYF	TGCGCCAGCAGCTTGGGAACTGGAGCAGATACGCAGTATTTT
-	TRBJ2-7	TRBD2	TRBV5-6	CASSLFGGGASGEQYF	TGTGCCAGCAGCTTGTTCGGCGGGGGGGCCTCAGGCGAGCAGTACTTC
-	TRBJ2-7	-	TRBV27	CASRPDRSYEQYF	TGTGCCAGCAGACCCGACAGATCCTACGAGCAGTACTTC
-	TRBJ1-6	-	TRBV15	CATSRAAGDHSPLHF	TGTGCCACCAGCAGAGCCGCAGGGGATCATTCACCCCTCCACTTT
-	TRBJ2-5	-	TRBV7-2	CASSLNRTPREETQYF	TGTGCCAGCAGCTTAAATAGGACACCGCGTGAAGAGACCCAGTACTTC
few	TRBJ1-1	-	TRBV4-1	CASSQEATEAFF	TGCGCCAGCAGCCAAGAGGCCACTGAAGCTTTCTTT
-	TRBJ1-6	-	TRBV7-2	CASSQEGRDSPLHF	TGTGCCAGCAGCCAAGAAGGTCGGGATTCACCCCTCCACTTT
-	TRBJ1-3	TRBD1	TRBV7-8	CASSRRGQGDGNTIYF	TGTGCCAGCAGTCGAAGGGGACAGGGTGACGGAAACACCATATATTTT
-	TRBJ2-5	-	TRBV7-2	CASSPAGRAAQETQYF	TGTGCCAGCAGCCCCGCGGGAAGAGCGGCACAAGAGACCCAGTACTTC
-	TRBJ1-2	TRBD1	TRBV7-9	CASSQGQGYGYTF	TGTGCCAGCAGCCAGGGACAGGGGTATGGCTACACCTTC
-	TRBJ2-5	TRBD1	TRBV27	CASSFQDRRETQYF	TGTGCCAGCAGTTTCCAGGACAGGAGGGAGACCCAGTACTTC
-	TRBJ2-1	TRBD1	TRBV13	CASSSGTGGILSSYNEQFF	TGTGCCAGCAGCTCTGGGACAGGGGGAATTTTGAGCTCCTACAATGAGCAGTTCTTC
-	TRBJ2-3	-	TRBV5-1	CASGETDTQYF	TGCGCCAGCGGAGAAACAGATACGCAGTATTTT
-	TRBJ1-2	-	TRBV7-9	CASRSAVGYGYPF	TGTGCCAGCAGATCCGCGGTGGGTTATGGCTACCCCTTC
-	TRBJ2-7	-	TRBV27	CASSSLSGPAYEQYF	TGTGCCAGCAGTTCTCTGTCGGGTCCCGCTTACGAGCAGTACTTC
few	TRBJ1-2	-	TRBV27	CASSHGPNSHYGYTF	TGTGCCAGCAGTCATGGGCCGAATTCACACTATGGCTACACCTTC
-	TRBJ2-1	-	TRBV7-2	CASGAWNEQFF	TGTGCCAGCGGGGCGTGGAATGAGCAGTTCTTC
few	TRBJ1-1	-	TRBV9	CASSLLGQGNTEAFF	TGTGCCAGCAGCCTTCTGGGGCAGGGGAACACTGAAGCTTTCTTT
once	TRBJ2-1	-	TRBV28	CASGSRNEQFF	TGTGCCAGCGGATCTAGGAATGAGCAGTTCTTC
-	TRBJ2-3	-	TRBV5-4	CASRPRQVPSTDTQYF	TGTGCCAGCAGACCCCGACAGGTTCCTAGCACAGATACGCAGTATTTT
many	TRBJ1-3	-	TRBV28	CASRGSGNTIYF	TGTGCCAGCAGGGGGAGCGGAAACACCATATATTTT
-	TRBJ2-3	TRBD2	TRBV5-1	CASSLVGSGVTDTQYF	TGCGCCAGCAGCTTGGTCGGTAGCGGGGTCACAGATACGCAGTATTTT
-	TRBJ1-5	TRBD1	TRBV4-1	CASSPGDRGKSQHF	TGCGCCAGCAGCCCGGGGGACAGGGGGAAGTCCCAGCATTTT
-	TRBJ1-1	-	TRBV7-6	CASSPRTGGYFAFF	TGTGCCAGCAGCCCGAGGACCGGGGGGTATTTTGCTTTCTTT